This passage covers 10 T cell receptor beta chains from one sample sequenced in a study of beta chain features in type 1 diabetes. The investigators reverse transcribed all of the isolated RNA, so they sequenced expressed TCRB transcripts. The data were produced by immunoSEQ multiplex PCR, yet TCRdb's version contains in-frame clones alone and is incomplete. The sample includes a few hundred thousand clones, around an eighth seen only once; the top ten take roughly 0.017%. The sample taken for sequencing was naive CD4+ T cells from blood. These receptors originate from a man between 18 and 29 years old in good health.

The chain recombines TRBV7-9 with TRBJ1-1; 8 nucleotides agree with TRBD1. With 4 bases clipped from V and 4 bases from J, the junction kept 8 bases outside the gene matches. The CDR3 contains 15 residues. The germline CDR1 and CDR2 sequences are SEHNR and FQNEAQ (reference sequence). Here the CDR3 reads CASSSQGAGRTEAFF. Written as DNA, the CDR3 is TGTGCCAGCAGCTCTCAGGGGGCAGGACGCACTGAAGCTTTCTTT.

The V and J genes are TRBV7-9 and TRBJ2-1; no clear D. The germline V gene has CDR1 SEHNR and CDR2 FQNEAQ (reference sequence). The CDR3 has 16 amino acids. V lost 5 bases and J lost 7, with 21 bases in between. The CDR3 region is CASSPRFPILGNEQFF. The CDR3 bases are TGTGCCAGCAGCCCCCGGTTCCCAATACTCGGGAATGAGCAGTTCTTC.

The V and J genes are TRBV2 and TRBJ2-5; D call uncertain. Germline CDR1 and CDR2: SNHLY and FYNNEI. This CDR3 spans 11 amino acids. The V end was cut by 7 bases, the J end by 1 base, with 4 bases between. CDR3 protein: CASTFQETQYF. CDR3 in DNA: TGTGCCAGCACATTCCAAGAGACCCAGTACTTC.

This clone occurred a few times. CDR3: CAWNRQGMLGGYTF. The CDR3 nucleotides read TGTGCCTGGAATCGTCAGGGGATGTTGGGGGGCTACACCTTC. V is TRBV30 and J is TRBJ1-2; D possibly corresponds to TRBD1 (6 bases). Germline values: CDR1 GTSNPN, CDR2 SVGIG (reference sequence). CDR3 length equals 14 residues. V was clipped by 4 bases and J by 8 bases, with 20 bases between them.

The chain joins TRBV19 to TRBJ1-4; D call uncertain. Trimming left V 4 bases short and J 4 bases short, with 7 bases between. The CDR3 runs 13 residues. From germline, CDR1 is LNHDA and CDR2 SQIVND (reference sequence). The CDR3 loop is CASSRQINEKLFF. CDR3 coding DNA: TGTGCCAGTAGTAGGCAGATTAATGAAAAACTGTTTTTT.

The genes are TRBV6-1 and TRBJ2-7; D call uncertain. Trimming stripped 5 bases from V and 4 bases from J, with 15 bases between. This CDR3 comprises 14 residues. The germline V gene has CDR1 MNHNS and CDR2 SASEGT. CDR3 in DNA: TGTGCCAGCAGTTGGAGATCCGATCGGTACGAGCAGTACTTC. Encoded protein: CASSWRSDRYEQYF.

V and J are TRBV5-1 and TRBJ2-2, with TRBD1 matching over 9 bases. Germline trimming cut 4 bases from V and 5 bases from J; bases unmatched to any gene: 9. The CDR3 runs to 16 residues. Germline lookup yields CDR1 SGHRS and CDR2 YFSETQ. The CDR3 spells CASSPTGGRGTGELFF. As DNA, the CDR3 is TGCGCCAGCAGCCCTACAGGGGGCCGGGGGACCGGGGAGCTGTTTTTT.

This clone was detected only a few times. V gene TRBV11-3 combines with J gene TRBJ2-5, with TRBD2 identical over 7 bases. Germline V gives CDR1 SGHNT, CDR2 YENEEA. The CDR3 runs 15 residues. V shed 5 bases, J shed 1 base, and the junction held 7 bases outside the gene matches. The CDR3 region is CASSLSSGFQETQYF. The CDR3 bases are TGTGCCAGCAGCCTATCTAGCGGATTCCAAGAGACCCAGTACTTC.

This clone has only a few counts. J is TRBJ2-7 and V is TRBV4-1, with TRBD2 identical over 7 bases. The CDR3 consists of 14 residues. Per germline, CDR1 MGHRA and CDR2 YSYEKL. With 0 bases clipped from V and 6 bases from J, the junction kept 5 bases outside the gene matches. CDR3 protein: CASSQEVSGGEQYF. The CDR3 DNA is TGCGCCAGCAGCCAAGAGGTGTCGGGGGGCGAGCAGTACTTC.

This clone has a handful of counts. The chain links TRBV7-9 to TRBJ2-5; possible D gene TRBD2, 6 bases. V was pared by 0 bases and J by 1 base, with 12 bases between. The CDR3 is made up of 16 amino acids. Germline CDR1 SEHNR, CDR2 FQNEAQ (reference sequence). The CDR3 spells CASSLARYGGQETQYF. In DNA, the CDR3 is TGTGCCAGCAGCTTAGCCAGATACGGGGGCCAAGAGACCCAGTACTTC.